This passage covers 30 T cell receptor beta chains from one sample sequenced in a study of shared clonotypes between healthy human individuals. The naive CD8 population came from CD45RO-negative cells selected for CCR7, without terminally differentiated effector memory CD45RA+ cells. Clones were sequenced by immunoSEQ multiplex PCR, and TCRdb holds only the in-frame ones, with some missing. The table shows under 700,000 clones, with about 95% occurring only once. Source material: naive CD8+ T cells sorted from blood. The receptors stem from a woman aged 25 to 39 in good health.

The CDR3 sequence: CASRQGWTEAFF. CDR3 coding DNA: TGTGCCAGTAGACAGGGTTGGACTGAAGCTTTCTTT. The chain uses TRBV6-1 and TRBJ1-1; TRBD1 matches at 7 bases. CDR3 size: 12 residues. The junction had 6 bases not matched to a gene; V was cut back by 9 bases and J by 5 bases. CDR1 is MNHNS and CDR2 is SASEGT in the germline V gene.

About this clone: Other DNA sequences of this sample code for an identical CDR3. V usage is TRBV27 and J usage is TRBJ2-7, with 13 bases fitting TRBD2. Germline V gene lookup returns CDR1 MNHEY and CDR2 SMNVEV (reference sequence). The CDR3 runs 15 residues. Losses at the gene ends were 6 bases for V and 1 base for J; bases not matched to a gene: 3. The CDR3 DNA reads TGTGCCAGCAGCCTACTAGCGGGAGGGTCCTACGAGCAGTACTTC. Translating gives CASSLLAGGSYEQYF.

The chain recombines TRBV7-9 with TRBJ2-3, with D possibly matching TRBD2 (5 bases). Trimming stripped 1 base from V and 13 bases from J, with 12 bases between. The CDR3 is 12 amino acids. Germline V gene sequence: CDR1 SEHNR, CDR2 FQNEAQ (reference sequence). The CDR3 DNA follows: TGTGCCAGCAGCTTAGGTGTGGAGAGGGAGTATTTT. The encoded protein is CASSLGVEREYF.

In DNA, the CDR3 is TGTGCCAGGCCACATGGGAGCACAGATACGCAGTATTTT. Amino acid sequence: CARPHGSTDTQYF. V gene TRBV27 combines with J gene TRBJ2-3; unclear D gene. This CDR3 contains 13 residues. Germline V gene lookup returns CDR1 MNHEY and CDR2 SMNVEV (reference sequence). The germline V and J ends were trimmed by 9 bases and 0 bases, with 10 bases remaining between them.

The rearrangement uses TRBV7-6 and TRBJ1-4, with D unclear. The CDR3 loop spans 12 amino acids. Deletions cut 1 base from V and 8 bases from J, with 5 bases between. CDR1 SGHVS and CDR2 FNYEAQ come from the germline V gene. For the CDR3, the DNA is TGTGCCAGCAGCTTAGGGGGAGAAAAACTGTTTTTT. Amino acid sequence: CASSLGGEKLFF.

The CDR3: CATSGSEQFF. The DNA for the CDR3 is TGTGCCACCAGTGGGAGTGAGCAGTTCTTC. The genes are TRBV15 and TRBJ2-1; D perhaps matches TRBD2 (5 bases). CDR1 is LNHNV and CDR2 is YYDKDF in the germline V gene (reference sequence). The CDR3 contains 10 residues. Deletions cut 6 bases from V and 9 bases from J, with 6 bases between.

The V call is TRBV21-1, the J call TRBJ2-1; the DNA was not used to check the table's D call, TRBD2. TRBV21-1 is assigned pseudogene status. The length of the CDR3 is 15 residues. Written as DNA, the CDR3 is TGTGCCAGCAGCAAAGATACTAGCGGGAGGATCTGGGAGTTCTTC. It translates to CASSKDTSGRIWEFF.

The chain carries TRBV2 and TRBJ2-4, with TRBD2 as a possible D gene (6 bases). Germline loops: CDR1 SNHLY, CDR2 FYNNEI. The CDR3 length is 16 residues. V dropped 7 bases and J dropped 1 base, with 17 bases sitting between them. CDR3: CASTHSTRPAKNIQYF. The CDR3 DNA follows: TGTGCCAGCACCCACTCGACTAGACCGGCCAAAAACATTCAGTACTTC. The full variable domain, completed using reference TRBV2 and TRBJ2-4, is EPEVTQTPSHQVTQMGQEVILRCVPISNHLYFYWYRQILGQKVEFLVSFYNNEISEKSEIFDDQFSVERPDGSNFTLKIRSTKLEDSAMYFCASTHSTRPAKNIQYFGAGTRLSVL.

The chain recombines TRBV4-2 with TRBJ2-1; a weak D match, TRBD2 (6 bases). The germline V and J ends were trimmed by 0 bases and 0 bases, with 12 bases remaining between them. The CDR3 is 17 amino acids. Per the germline V gene, CDR1 is LGHNA and CDR2 is YNFKEQ. The CDR3 coding sequence is TGTGCCAGCAGCCAAGATCCGGGACTGAGCTCCTACAATGAGCAGTTCTTC. Its translation is CASSQDPGLSSYNEQFF.

This chain uses TRBV2 with TRBJ2-7; 8 bases are a match to TRBD1. Germline CDR1 and CDR2: SNHLY and FYNNEI. The CDR3 covers 12 residues. The junction had 3 bases not matched to a gene; V was cut back by 6 bases and J by 5 bases. The CDR3 nucleotides are TGTGCCAGCAGCGAGACAGGGGACGAGCAGTACTTC. Translating gives CASSETGDEQYF.

This rearrangement joins TRBV27 to TRBJ1-5; D perhaps matches TRBD1 (6 bases). V shed 6 bases and J shed 2 bases, with 11 bases lying between them. CDR1 MNHEY and CDR2 SMNVEV come from the germline V gene (reference sequence). The CDR3 spans 14 residues. CDR3 DNA: TGTGCCAGCAGCACAGGGATTGGCAATCAGCCCCAGCATTTT. Its protein is CASSTGIGNQPQHF.

The V gene is TRBV28, the J gene TRBJ2-2, with D possibly matching TRBD2 (5 bases). The germline V gene encodes CDR1 MDHEN and CDR2 SYDVKM. The V gene lost 3 bases and the J gene lost 5 bases, with 16 bases spanning the gap. CDR3 length: 16 residues. The CDR3 region has the DNA TGTGCCAGCAGTTTTATCCGAAGCGGTAGGACCGGGGAGCTGTTTTTT. This sequence encodes CASSFIRSGRTGELFF.

V and J are TRBV10-2 and TRBJ1-2; D ambiguous. The CDR3 runs to 13 residues. The V and J ends lost 3 bases and 8 bases respectively, with 13 bases between them. Germline CDR1 reads WSHSY; CDR2 reads SAAADI. The CDR3 DNA reads TGCGCCAGCAGTGAAACCAGGCGGCAAGGCTACACCTTC. It yields the protein CASSETRRQGYTF.

V gene TRBV14 combines with J gene TRBJ1-4, with a possible D match to TRBD1 (6 bases). This CDR3 has 16 amino acids. Trimming left V 2 bases short and J 5 bases short, with 15 bases between. In germline, CDR1 is SGHDN, CDR2 FVKESK. The CDR3 DNA follows: TGTGCCAGCAGCCAACCCCTTCAGGGGATAAATGAAAAACTGTTTTTT. It yields the protein CASSQPLQGINEKLFF.

In its sample, this clone was seen once. The genes are TRBV7-3 and TRBJ2-2; weak D call: TRBD1 (6 bases). V lost 1 base and J lost 2, with 11 bases in between. The CDR3 is made up of 16 amino acids. Germline CDR1 reads SGHTA; CDR2 reads FQGTGA. The CDR3 sequence: CASSLNGGPNTGELFF. The CDR3 DNA reads TGTGCCAGCAGCTTAAATGGGGGCCCCAACACCGGGGAGCTGTTTTTT.

The rearrangement joins TRBV4-1 to TRBJ1-4; 9 bases fit TRBD1. The CDR3 runs 14 residues. J was trimmed by 8 bases and V by 4 bases; bases with no gene match: 5. The germline V gene encodes CDR1 MGHRA and CDR2 YSYEKL. The CDR3 is CASSPGTGREKLFF. The CDR3 coding sequence is TGCGCCAGCAGCCCCGGGACAGGGCGGGAAAAACTGTTTTTT.

The chain couples TRBV28 to TRBJ1-4; no firm D call. CDR3 length: 14 residues. V shed 4 bases and J shed 8 bases, with 14 bases lying between them. Germline CDR1 is MDHEN and CDR2 is SYDVKM. As DNA, the CDR3 is TGTGCCAGCAGTTCCGGCCCGATGGGGGAAAAACTGTTTTTT. Translated, it gives CASSSGPMGEKLFF.

The J gene is TRBJ2-7, the V gene TRBV5-5, with D unclear. From germline, CDR1 is SGHKS and CDR2 YYEKEE (reference sequence). The CDR3 extends over 13 amino acids. The V end lost 0 bases, the J end lost 3 bases, and 7 bases lay between the germline ends. CDR3 nucleotides: TGTGCCAGCAGCTTGGATACAGACTACGAGCAGTACTTC. Translation gives CASSLDTDYEQYF.

The chain recombines TRBV27 with TRBJ2-7, with D uncertain. Germline CDR1 reads MNHEY; CDR2 reads SMNVEV (reference sequence). V lost 5 bases and J lost 5, with 13 bases in between. The CDR3 totals 13 residues. The CDR3 DNA reads as TGTGCCAGCAGTCCTATGCCTCTAAACGAGCAGTACTTC. The encoded protein is CASSPMPLNEQYF.

The chain's CDR3 is CASGSELAGYEQFF. CDR3 DNA: TGTGCCAGCGGATCAGAGCTAGCGGGTTACGAGCAGTTCTTC. V is TRBV5-4 and J is TRBJ2-1; 8 bases align to TRBD2. The CDR3 consists of 14 residues. Germline trimming cut 7 bases from V and 10 bases from J; bases unmatched to any gene: 13. From germline, CDR1 is SGHNT and CDR2 YYREEE (reference sequence).

The rearrangement uses TRBV21-1 and TRBJ1-6. TRBV21-1 is given as a pseudogene. The CDR3 is made up of 15 amino acids. CDR3 DNA sequence: TGTGCCAGCAGTTTCTCGGGCTCCTATAATTCACCCCTCCACTTT. Translation: CASSFSGSYNSPLHF.

The V and J genes are TRBV10-1 and TRBJ1-3; TRBD1 matches at 12 bases. The CDR3 length is 17 residues. The germline CDR1 and CDR2 sequences are WNHNN and SYGVQD (reference sequence). The junction had 5 bases not matched to a gene; V was cut back by 2 bases and J by 3 bases. CDR3 nucleotides: TGCGCCAGCAGTGAGATGGGACAGGGGGCGCGTGGAAACACCATATATTTT. The encoded protein is CASSEMGQGARGNTIYF.

Worth noting for this clone: Distinct nucleotide sequences in the sample also encode this CDR3. The chain is built from TRBV10-2 and TRBJ2-7, with D unresolved. Germline-derived CDR1 and CDR2 are WSHSY and SAAADI. V lost 3 bases and J 3 bases, leaving 3 bases between the germline ends. The CDR3 length is 11 residues. This CDR3 is CASSDGYEQYF. As DNA, the CDR3 is TGCGCCAGCAGTGACGGCTACGAGCAGTACTTC.

With regard to this clone: The sample carries other DNA sequences with the same CDR3. The V and J genes are TRBV19 and TRBJ2-7; 7 bases map to TRBD2. CDR3 length equals 14 residues. After removal of 1 base from V and 3 bases from J, the junction contained 3 bases not matched to a gene. Germline CDR1 LNHDA, CDR2 SQIVND (reference sequence). CDR3 coding DNA: TGTGCCAGTAGTATAGTGGGGGGGAACTACGAGCAGTACTTC. It specifies CASSIVGGNYEQYF.

The rearrangement joins TRBV27 to TRBJ2-2; 12 bases agree with TRBD1. V shed 3 bases, J shed 7 bases, and the junction held 3 bases outside the gene matches. CDR3 length: 15 residues. Germline assignment: CDR1 MNHEY and CDR2 SMNVEV (reference sequence). DNA of the CDR3: TGTGCCAGCAGTTTGGGGACAGGGGGCTTCGGGGAGCTGTTTTTT. This gives the protein CASSLGTGGFGELFF.

The rearrangement joins TRBV9 to TRBJ2-2, with a possible D match to TRBD2 (5 bases). Trimming took 0 bases from V and 3 from J, leaving 12 bases between them. Germline V lookup: CDR1 SGDLS, CDR2 YYNGEE. The CDR3 totals 16 residues. CDR3: CASSVVEGLDTGELFF. In DNA, the CDR3 is TGTGCCAGCAGCGTAGTAGAGGGTTTGGACACCGGGGAGCTGTTTTTT.

The V gene is TRBV27, the J gene TRBJ1-5; perhaps TRBD1 as D (6 bases). Germline CDR1 MNHEY, CDR2 SMNVEV (reference sequence). The CDR3 consists of 14 residues. V lost 5 bases and J 7 bases, leaving 15 bases between the germline ends. The CDR3 DNA follows: TGTGCCAGCAGTGCGTCAGGGGCCTGGCAGCCCCAGCATTTT. Translated, it gives CASSASGAWQPQHF.

This chain links TRBV5-4 with TRBJ2-7; 12 nucleotides match TRBD1. The CDR3 consists of 14 residues. Per the germline V gene, CDR1 is SGHNT and CDR2 is YYREEE (reference sequence). V shed 3 bases and J 2 bases; nucleotides not matched to a gene: 0. The CDR3: CASSWDRGPYEQYF. The CDR3 bases are TGTGCCAGCAGCTGGGACAGGGGGCCCTACGAGCAGTACTTC. The full variable domain, with the rest looked up from reference TRBV5-4 and TRBJ2-7, is ETGVTQSPTHLIKTRGQQVTLRCSSQSGHNTVSWYQQALGQGPQFIFQYYREEENGRGNFPPRFSGLQFPNYSSELNVNALELDDSALYLCASSWDRGPYEQYFGPGTRLTVT.

The chain links TRBV12-2 to TRBJ2-7. TRBV12-2 is termed a pseudogene. This CDR3 spans 14 amino acids. The CDR3 DNA follows: TGTGCAAGGCCGTGGAAGGCGAGAACCTACGAGCAGTACTTC. Its translation: CARPWKARTYEQYF.

V and J are TRBV4-2 and TRBJ2-1; D is undetermined. This CDR3 is 18 amino acids long. The V gene's germline CDR1 is LGHNA and CDR2 YNFKEQ. V shed 0 bases and J shed 2 bases, with 17 bases lying between them. The DNA of the CDR3 is TGTGCCAGCAGCCAAGATGTCTTAGATAAGGCCCCCTACAATGAGCAGTTCTTC. This gives the protein CASSQDVLDKAPYNEQFF.